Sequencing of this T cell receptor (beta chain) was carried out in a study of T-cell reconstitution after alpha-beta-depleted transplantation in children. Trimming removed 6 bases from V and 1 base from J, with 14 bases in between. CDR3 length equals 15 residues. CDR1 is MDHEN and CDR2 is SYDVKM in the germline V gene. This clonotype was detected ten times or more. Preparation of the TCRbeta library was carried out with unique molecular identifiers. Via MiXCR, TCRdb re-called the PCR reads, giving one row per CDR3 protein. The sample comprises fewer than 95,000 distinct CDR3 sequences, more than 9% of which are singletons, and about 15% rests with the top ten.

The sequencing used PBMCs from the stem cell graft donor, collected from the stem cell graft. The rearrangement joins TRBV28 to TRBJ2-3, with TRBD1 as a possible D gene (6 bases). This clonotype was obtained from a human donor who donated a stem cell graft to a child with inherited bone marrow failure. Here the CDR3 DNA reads TGTGCCAGCAGCCCTAGGGGGAGCGGCACAGATACGCAGTATTTT. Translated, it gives CASSPRGSGTDTQYF.